This TCR beta chain originates from a study of T cells after yellow fever vaccination. Notes on the study in general: One caveat is that FACS-sorted repertoires could contain abundant clonotypes contaminating from the bulk population. Only a minor proportion of clonotypes was detected across both CD4 and CD8 compartments. In post-booster samples, most primary-vaccination clones reappeared (just under 98% CD4, 88% CD8).

The V segment lost 2 bases and the J segment 1 base; nucleotides outside the gene matches: 1. The CDR3 spans 16 residues. Germline lookup yields CDR1 MGHDK and CDR2 SYGVNS. Using its own MiXCR run on the 5' RACE reads, TCRdb lists one record per CDR3 protein. The data contain 320,000 or so distinct CDR3 sequences, less than 9.5% of them singletons. Of note for this clonotype: The antigen remains unidentified.

The receptor was derived from a man between 18 and 35 years old who received the YFV17D yellow fever vaccine. This specimen consisted of PBMCs, obtained about 49 days after the first yellow fever vaccination. The chain has TRBV25-1 and TRBJ2-5; 13 bases are a match to TRBD2. The CDR3 protein is CASSERLAGGQETQYF. The CDR3 DNA sequence: TGTGCCAGCAGTGAAAGACTAGCGGGGGGCCAAGAGACCCAGTACTTC.